The entry below describes one T cell receptor beta chain. Its antigen is not identified. This specimen belongs to a study of T cell repertoires in ileal Crohn's disease. Study details: Surgery for a complication: stricturing in roughly 61%, penetrating in 39%. Broader study findings: Clonal expansions were more frequent in active smokers than non-smokers at surgery.

The V gene's germline CDR1 is MNHEY and CDR2 SVGAGI. V lost 3 bases and J lost 8, with 19 bases in between. The CDR3 extends over 15 amino acids. Approximately 500 nanograms of biopsy DNA per sample underwent TCRB immunosequencing. Generated by immunoSEQ multiplex PCR, the TCRdb table keeps only in-frame clones and is missing some. This table has about 14,000 clones, around 82% appearing once. Adults with ileal or ileocolonic Crohn's disease and an indication for resection were eligible. This chain uses TRBV6-5 with TRBJ1-2; D may be TRBD1 (5 bases). The receptor was isolated from an adult with Crohn's disease. Sequenced sample: ileal tissue. The CDR3 DNA reads TGTGCCAGCAGTTATTTGGCCGGCAGGGTGAGGGGCTACACCTTC. Its protein is CASSYLAGRVRGYTF.